This T cell receptor beta chain was recovered during a study of blood T cell repertoires in COVID-19. Whole-study context: Samples representing acute and convalescent COVID-19 were sourced from the United States, Italy and Spain.

Seattle patient enrollment occurred during active infection, with longitudinal follow-up thereafter. Original processing notes: Amplification from reference gene primers served as the basis for estimated nucleated cell counts. The assay was immunoSEQ multiplex PCR, and TCRdb's table has in-frame clones only and misses some. V and J calls and clone size are given by that table; D and trimming were obtained from the DNA. The sample includes 250,000 to 400,000 clones, about 91% seen only once; the top ten take approximately 1.6%. V was pared by 3 bases and J by 4 bases, with 8 bases of the junction left unmatched. Per germline, CDR1 MNHEY and CDR2 SMNVEV (reference sequence). The CDR3 extends over 16 amino acids.

The V call is TRBV27, the J call TRBJ1-4; 7 nucleotides match TRBD1. The TCR comes from a woman in her 30s with COVID-19, enrolled during active disease. The material sequenced was peripheral blood. CDR3 in amino acids: CASSFGNRGSNEKLFF. Written as DNA, the CDR3 is TGTGCCAGCAGTTTCGGTAACAGGGGTAGTAATGAAAAACTGTTTTTT.